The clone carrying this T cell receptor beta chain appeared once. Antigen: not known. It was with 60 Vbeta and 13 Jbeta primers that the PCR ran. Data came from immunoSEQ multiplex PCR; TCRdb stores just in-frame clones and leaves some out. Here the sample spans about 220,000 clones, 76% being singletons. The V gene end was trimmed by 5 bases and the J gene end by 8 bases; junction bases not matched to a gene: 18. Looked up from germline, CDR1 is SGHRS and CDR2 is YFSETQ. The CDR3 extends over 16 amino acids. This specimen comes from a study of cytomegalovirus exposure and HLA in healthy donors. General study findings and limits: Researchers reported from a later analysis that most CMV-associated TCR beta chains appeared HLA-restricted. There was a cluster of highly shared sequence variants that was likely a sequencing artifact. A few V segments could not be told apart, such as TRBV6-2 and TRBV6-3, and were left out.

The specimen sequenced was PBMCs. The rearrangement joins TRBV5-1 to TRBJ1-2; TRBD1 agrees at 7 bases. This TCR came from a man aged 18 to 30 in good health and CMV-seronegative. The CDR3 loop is CASRLTGASGPGGYTF. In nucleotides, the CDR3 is TGCGCCAGCAGGCTTACAGGGGCGTCTGGACCTGGGGGCTACACCTTC.